This T cell receptor (beta chain) was sequenced during a study of T cell responses to AZD1222 COVID-19 vaccine. This clone was detected once. As yet, its antigen is unknown. Sequencing used immunoSEQ multiplex PCR; TCRdb keeps in-frame clones, though not all of them. The table has some 75,000 clones, around nine tenths seen once. Study-wide findings and caveats: Spike-specific TCR breadth and depth went up after people got two AZD1222 doses.

V was trimmed by 0 bases and J by 4 bases, leaving 16 bases between them. Per germline, CDR1 SGHDN and CDR2 FVKESK. This CDR3 contains 17 residues. This clonotype was sampled from an adult in good health. The V call is TRBV14, the J call TRBJ2-1; no reliable D call. The sequencing used peripheral blood, collected on day 0 of AZD1222 vaccination. The CDR3, as DNA: TGTGCCAGCAGCCAAGATTTCCCTAGTGGGTCGTACAATGAGCAGTTCTTC. This translates into CASSQDFPSGSYNEQFF.